This T cell receptor beta chain was sequenced during a study of control samples from healthy donors and cancer patients. Data came from immunoSEQ multiplex PCR; TCRdb stores just in-frame clones and leaves some out. This sample has some 94,000 clones; around 86% occur once, and the top ten carry around 1.3%. The material sequenced was blood. The receptor was isolated from a woman aged 45-65 years in good health.

CDR3 DNA sequence: TGTGCCAGCAGCTTGCTGGCTGATCAGCCCCAGCATTTT. As protein: CASSLLADQPQHF. This chain joins TRBV5-5 and TRBJ1-5, with D uncertain. The CDR3 consists of 13 residues. Deletions cut 1 base from V and 5 bases from J, with 7 bases between. The germline CDR1 and CDR2 sequences are SGHKS and YYEKEE (reference sequence).